This T cell receptor beta chain was obtained from a study of T cell repertoires in cytomegalovirus infection. Study-level background: CMV infection and matching HLA type were both indicated by public TCR beta signatures. Study conclusions and caveats: Clonotype analysis showed dominance of the ex vivo response by HLA-C-restricted CMV-specific TCR beta clonotypes.

CDR1 and CDR2 from the germline V gene are MNHNY and SVGAGI (reference sequence). The CDR3 has 19 amino acids. In the case of this clonotype: The antigen is not known. One junction end disagrees with the germline gene, perhaps due to a read error.

A single record per CDR3 protein comes from TCRdb applying MiXCR to the reads. The sample shows fewer than 400,000 distinct CDR3 sequences, around 18% of them seen only once. Sequenced: PBMCs. The chain combines TRBV6-6 with TRBJ2-1; 16 bases are a match to TRBD2. The TCR was taken from a human donor in good health (CMV status not recorded). Some clones in this sample may be carry-over from other donors' samples. The CDR3 spells CANSQLNYGTSGRADEQFF. Written as DNA, the CDR3 is TGTGCCAACAGTCAACTTAACTACGGGACTAGCGGGAGGGCCGATGAGCAGTTCTTC.